The next 21 T cell receptor beta chains were all read from a single sample in a study of blood T cell repertoires in COVID-19. Assay used: immunoSEQ multiplex PCR; TCRdb lists only in-frame clones, some missing. The data hold a few hundred thousand clones, with 86% observed a single time. The specimen sequenced was PBMCs or T cells enriched from blood (not recorded which). These receptors were obtained from a man aged 30 to 39 who had recovered from COVID-19.

The CDR3, as DNA: TGTGCCAGCAGTGTACAACGAGGGGGAGCTCCTGGAAACACCATATATTTT. Translating it yields CASSVQRGGAPGNTIYF. The J gene is TRBJ1-3, the V gene TRBV6-1; D perhaps matches TRBD1 (6 bases). The CDR3 length is 17 residues. The V end lost 4 bases, the J end lost 2 bases, and 18 bases lay between the germline ends. Looked up from germline, CDR1 is MNHNS and CDR2 is SASEGT.

This clone came up many times. The chain joins TRBV19 to TRBJ2-7; 9 bases fit TRBD2. The CDR3 loop spans 15 amino acids. Germline-derived CDR1 and CDR2 are LNHDA and SQIVND (reference sequence). V lost 10 bases to trimming and J lost 5 bases; unmatched junction nucleotides: 15. The CDR3: CATRQHSGSLNEQYF. CDR3 in DNA: TGTGCCACTCGTCAGCATAGCGGGAGCTTAAACGAGCAGTACTTC.

The chain joins TRBV6-1 to TRBJ1-5, with D possibly being TRBD1 (5 bases). V lost 3 bases, J lost 4 bases, and 10 bases lay in between. The CDR3 loop spans 14 amino acids. Per the germline V gene, CDR1 is MNHNS and CDR2 is SASEGT. CDR3 DNA: TGTGCCAGCAGTGAGGCGGGGGGGAATCAGCCCCAGCATTTT. Encoded protein: CASSEAGGNQPQHF.

J is TRBJ2-1 and V is TRBV3-1 (or the pseudogene TRBV3-2), with 8 bases lining up with TRBD2. The CDR3 extends over 15 amino acids. Germline CDR1 and CDR2: LGHDT and YNNKEL (reference sequence). The V segment lost 1 base and the J segment 8 bases; nucleotides outside the gene matches: 7. CDR3 DNA sequence: TGTGCCAGCAGCCAAGCCAGCGGGAGTTTGGATGAGCAGTTCTTC. Protein product: CASSQASGSLDEQFF.

This chain uses TRBV5-1 with TRBJ2-7; D may be TRBD1 (7 bases). Trimming pared 0 bases from V and 5 bases from J, leaving 21 bases between. Looked up from germline, CDR1 is SGHRS and CDR2 is YFSETQ. CDR3 length: 17 amino acids. As DNA, the CDR3 is TGCGCCAGCAGCTTGGGGGCAGGGGGAGGTTCAGGGAACGAGCAGTACTTC. It yields the protein CASSLGAGGGSGNEQYF. The variable domain in full, completed from reference TRBV5-1 and TRBJ2-7, reads KAGVTQTPRYLIKTRGQQVTLSCSPISGHRSVSWYQQTPGQGLQFLFEYFSETQRNKGNFPGRFSGRQFSNSRSEMNVSTLELGDSALYLCASSLGAGGGSGNEQYFGPGTRLTVT.

The genes are TRBV15 and TRBJ2-3; TRBD2 might be the D (5 bases). The V end was cut by 8 bases, the J end by 4 bases, with 13 bases between. Germline CDR1 and CDR2: LNHNV and YYDKDF (reference sequence). The CDR3 contains 13 residues. The CDR3 region has the DNA TGTGCCACCGCTCGACGGGATGCAGATACGCAGTATTTT. It specifies CATARRDADTQYF.

The chain couples TRBV29-1 to TRBJ2-7; 10 nucleotides align to TRBD1. Germline V gene data show CDR1 as SQVTM and CDR2 as ANQGSEA. The CDR3 sequence is 16 residues long. J was trimmed by 3 bases and V by 0 bases; bases with no gene match: 8. The CDR3 nucleotides read TGCAGCGTTGAAGATGGGGGGACAGGGGACGTCTACGAGCAGTACTTC. This gives the protein CSVEDGGTGDVYEQYF.

The chain combines TRBV15 with TRBJ1-6, with a possible D match to TRBD1 (5 bases). The CDR3 spans 16 residues. Trimming shortened V by 1 base and J by 9 bases, and 16 bases separated the two germline ends. Looked up from germline, CDR1 is LNHNV and CDR2 is YYDKDF (reference sequence). The CDR3 loop is CATSRATGGFASPLHF. CDR3 coding DNA: TGTGCCACCAGCAGAGCTACGGGGGGGTTCGCTTCACCCCTCCACTTT.

The rearrangement uses TRBV24-1 and TRBJ2-5; TRBD2 agrees at 8 bases. Looked up from germline, CDR1 is KGHDR and CDR2 is SFDVKD. This CDR3 has 16 amino acids. V gave up 3 bases and J gave up 5 bases; unmatched junction bases: 10. The CDR3 sequence is CATSDLGTSRGETQYF. CDR3 bases: TGTGCCACCAGTGATCTAGGGACTAGTAGGGGGGAGACCCAGTACTTC.

V is TRBV18 and J is TRBJ1-4; 10 positions match TRBD1. Germline-derived CDR1 and CDR2 are KGHSH and LQKENI. This CDR3 contains 17 residues. V lost 1 base and J lost 13; bases outside the gene matches: 15. The DNA for the CDR3 is TGTGCCAGCTCACCACTACCGGGACAGGGGACAGTAAAAAGACTGTTTTTT. Its translation is CASSPLPGQGTVKRLFF. Full variable domain (outside the CDR3, taken from reference TRBV18 and TRBJ1-4): NAGVMQNPRHLVRRRGQEARLRCSPMKGHSHVYWYRQLPEEGLKFMVYLQKENIIDESGMPKERFSAEFPKEGPSILRIQQVVRGDSAAYFCASSPLPGQGTVKRLFFGSGTQLSVL.

The rearrangement joins TRBV11-2 to TRBJ2-1, with 8 positions matching TRBD2. Germline V gene lookup returns CDR1 SGHAT and CDR2 FQNNGV. This CDR3 is built from 17 residues. The V segment lost 8 bases and the J segment 0 bases; nucleotides outside the gene matches: 12. For the CDR3, the DNA is TGTGCCAGCCGACCAAGCGGGGGCGGTTTCTCCTACAATGAGCAGTTCTTC. It encodes CASRPSGGGFSYNEQFF.

The chain carries TRBV7-2 and TRBJ1-2; TRBD1 is a possible D gene (6 bases). The germline gives CDR1 SGHTA, CDR2 FQGNSA. Deletions cut 3 bases from V and 2 bases from J, with 10 bases between. The CDR3 has 14 amino acids. The DNA of the CDR3 is TGTGCCAGCAGCTTTTATGGACAGAACTATGGCTACACCTTC. This encodes CASSFYGQNYGYTF.

The genes are TRBV19 and TRBJ2-5, with a possible D match to TRBD2 (5 bases). The CDR3 totals 13 residues. Per the germline V gene, CDR1 is LNHDA and CDR2 is SQIVND (reference sequence). V was cut by 6 bases and J by 1 base, with 9 bases left in between. The CDR3 sequence is CASRSSPQETQYF. The CDR3 nucleotides are TGTGCCAGTAGGTCTAGCCCCCAAGAGACCCAGTACTTC. Supplemented by reference TRBV19 and TRBJ2-5, the full variable domain reads DGGITQSPKYLFRKEGQNVTLSCEQNLNHDAMYWYRQDPGQGLRLIYYSQIVNDFQKGDIAEGYSVSREKKESFPLTVTSAQKNPTAFYLCASRSSPQETQYFGPGTRLLVL.

There are a few counts of this clone. The V gene is TRBV4-2, the J gene TRBJ1-2, with D unresolved. V lost 4 bases, J lost 8 bases, and 14 bases lay in between. The V gene's germline CDR1 is LGHNA and CDR2 YNFKEQ. The CDR3 spans 13 residues. CDR3 DNA: TGTGCCAGCAGCCCGGACCTACAGCGGGGCTACACCTTC. Its protein product is CASSPDLQRGYTF.

This clone was seen ten or more times. V usage is TRBV11-2 and J usage is TRBJ2-6, with a possible D match to TRBD1 (5 bases). The CDR3 runs 17 residues. Germline V CDR1 and CDR2: SGHAT, FQNNGV. The germline V and J ends were trimmed by 1 base and 4 bases, with 14 bases remaining between them. CDR3 residues: CASSLVKGKPGANVLTF. The CDR3 DNA follows: TGTGCCAGCAGCTTAGTCAAGGGGAAGCCCGGGGCCAACGTCCTGACTTTC.

J is TRBJ1-2 and V is TRBV2, with a tentative D call TRBD1 (6 bases). The CDR3 is 14 residues long. With 5 bases removed from V and 2 bases from J, the gap between germline ends came to 12 bases. Germline loops: CDR1 SNHLY, CDR2 FYNNEI. DNA for the CDR3: TGTGCCAGCAGTCAGGGGATAACCAACTATGGCTACACCTTC. This sequence encodes CASSQGITNYGYTF.

The rearrangement links TRBV6-5 to TRBJ1-1; 8 bases align to TRBD1. The CDR3 totals 14 residues. Germline CDR1 reads MNHEY; CDR2 reads SVGAGI. V dropped 4 bases and J dropped 4; count of bases not matched to a gene: 5. The CDR3 nucleotides are TGTGCCAGCAGTTTCATCGGACAGGGCACTGAAGCTTTCTTT. Amino acids: CASSFIGQGTEAFF.

The CDR3 loop reads CASSNRAPITYEQYF. The CDR3 coding sequence is TGTGCCAGCAGCAACAGGGCCCCAATAACCTACGAGCAGTACTTC. The chain uses TRBV5-6 and TRBJ2-7, with D maybe TRBD1 (6 bases). CDR3 size: 15 residues. Germline V CDR1 and CDR2: SGHDT, YYEEEE. Trimming pared 4 bases from V and 2 bases from J, leaving 16 bases between.

The chain recombines TRBV6-5 with TRBJ1-2; TRBD1 agrees at 7 bases. Germline V CDR1 and CDR2: MNHEY, SVGAGI. This CDR3 has 15 amino acids. Unmatched junction bases numbered 14, after V lost 7 bases and J lost 6 bases. The CDR3 here is CASNVRRDSLHGYTF. In DNA form, the CDR3 reads TGTGCCAGCAACGTTCGCCGGGACAGTCTACATGGCTACACCTTC.

The chain joins TRBV18 to TRBJ1-1; 7 positions match TRBD1. The CDR3 spans 17 residues. Germline CDR1 reads KGHSH; CDR2 reads LQKENI. V was clipped by 4 bases and J by 0 bases; unmatched bases: 11. In nucleotides, the CDR3 is TGTGCCAGCTCACAGCAACAGGGGCCCCCCTTGAACACTGAAGCTTTCTTT. Translating it yields CASSQQQGPPLNTEAFF.

The gene calls are TRBV3-1 (or the pseudogene TRBV3-2) and TRBJ2-6, with TRBD2 identical over 12 bases. The CDR3 totals 18 residues. With 4 bases clipped from V and 0 bases from J, the junction kept 4 bases outside the gene matches. Germline CDR1 reads LGHDT; CDR2 reads YNNKEL (reference sequence). The CDR3 DNA reads as TGTGCCAGCAGCCCAGGGACTAGCGGGTTCTCTGGGGCCAACGTCCTGACTTTC. It specifies CASSPGTSGFSGANVLTF.